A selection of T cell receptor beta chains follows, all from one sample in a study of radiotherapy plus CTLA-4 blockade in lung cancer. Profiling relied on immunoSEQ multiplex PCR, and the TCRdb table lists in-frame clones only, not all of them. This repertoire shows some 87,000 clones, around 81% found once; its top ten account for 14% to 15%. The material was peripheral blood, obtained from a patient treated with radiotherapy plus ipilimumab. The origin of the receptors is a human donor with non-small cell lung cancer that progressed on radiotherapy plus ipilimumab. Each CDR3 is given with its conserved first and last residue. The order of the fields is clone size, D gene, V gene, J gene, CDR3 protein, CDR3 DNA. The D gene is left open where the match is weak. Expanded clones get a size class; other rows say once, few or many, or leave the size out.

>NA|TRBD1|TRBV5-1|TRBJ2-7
CASSTRQGRYGEQYF
TGCGCCAGCAGCACCAGACAGGGTAGATATGGCGAGCAGTACTTC
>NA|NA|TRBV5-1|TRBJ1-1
CASSRGGTVLNTEAFF
TGCGCCAGCAGCCGAGGAGGGACGGTCTTGAACACTGAAGCTTTCTTT
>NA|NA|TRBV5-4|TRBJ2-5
CASSIGTPGETQYF
TGTGCCAGCAGCATCGGGACTCCTGGGGAGACCCAGTACTTC
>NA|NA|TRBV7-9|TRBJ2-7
CASTLPRFLDEQYF
TGTGCCAGCACCCTACCTAGGTTCCTGGACGAGCAGTACTTC
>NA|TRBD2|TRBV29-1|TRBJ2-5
CSVQAGGRGETQYF
TGCAGCGTTCAGGCGGGAGGTCGGGGGGAGACCCAGTACTTC
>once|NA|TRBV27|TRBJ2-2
CASSQQGTGELFF
TGTGCCAGCAGTCAACAGGGAACCGGGGAGCTGTTTTTT
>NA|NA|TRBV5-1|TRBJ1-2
CASSPQGNYGYTF
TGCGCCAGCAGTCCACAGGGAAACTATGGCTACACCTTC
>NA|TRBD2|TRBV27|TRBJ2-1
CASSFRGRAVYNEQFF
TGTGCCAGCAGTTTCCGGGGGAGGGCCGTCTACAATGAGCAGTTCTTC
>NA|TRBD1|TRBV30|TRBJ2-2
CAWSRGRGRTGELFF
TGTGCCTGGAGTAGGGGCAGGGGGCGTACCGGGGAGCTGTTTTTT
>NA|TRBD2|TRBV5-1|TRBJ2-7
CASSFTAGGPSASEQYF
TGCGCCAGCAGCTTTACTGCGGGGGGGCCCTCGGCCAGCGAGCAGTACTTC
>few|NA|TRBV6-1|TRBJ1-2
CASSESRDIGYTF
TGTGCCAGCAGTGAGTCCCGGGACATTGGCTACACCTTC
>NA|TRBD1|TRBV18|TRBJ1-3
CASSSGQGSGNTIYF
TGTGCCAGCTCATCAGGACAGGGCTCTGGAAACACCATATATTTT
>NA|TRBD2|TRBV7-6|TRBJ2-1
CASSRGERGVKFF
TGTGCCAGCAGCAGAGGGGAGCGGGGGGTGAAGTTCTTC
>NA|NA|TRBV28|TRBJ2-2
CASLRGNTGELFF
TGTGCCAGCCTGAGGGGGAACACCGGGGAGCTGTTTTTT
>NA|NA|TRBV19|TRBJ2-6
CASSSRSSGANVLTF
TGTGCCAGTAGTAGTAGAAGCTCTGGGGCCAACGTCCTGACTTTC
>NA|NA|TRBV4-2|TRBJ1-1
CASSPRANSNTEAFF
TGTGCCAGCAGCCCCAGGGCGAACTCCAACACTGAAGCTTTCTTT
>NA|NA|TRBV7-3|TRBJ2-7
CASVGKDEQYF
TGTGCCAGCGTCGGGAAGGACGAGCAGTACTTC
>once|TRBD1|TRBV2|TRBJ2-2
CASWLGRGHGGELFF
TGTGCCAGCTGGTTGGGCAGGGGGCATGGCGGGGAGCTGTTTTTT
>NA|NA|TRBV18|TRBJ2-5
CASSPDPWKQVQETQYF
TGTGCCAGCTCCCCCGACCCATGGAAACAGGTGCAAGAGACCCAGTACTTC
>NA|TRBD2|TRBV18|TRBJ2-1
CASSPPAGAYNEQFF
TGTGCCAGCTCACCACCCGCGGGGGCCTACAATGAGCAGTTCTTC
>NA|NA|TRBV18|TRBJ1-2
CASSPKRDDGYTF
TGTGCCAGCTCACCGAAGAGAGACGATGGCTACACCTTC
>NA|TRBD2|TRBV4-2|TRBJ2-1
CASSQLAGGPQNNEQFF
TGTGCCAGCAGCCAACTAGCGGGAGGGCCCCAGAACAATGAGCAGTTCTTC
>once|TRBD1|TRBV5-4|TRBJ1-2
CASSLQGAYGYTF
TGTGCCAGCAGTTTGCAGGGGGCCTATGGCTACACCTTC
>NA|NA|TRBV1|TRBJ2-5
CTSSQGLAAPLGTQYF
TGCACCAGCAGCCAGGGGCTAGCGGCCCCCCTGGGGACCCAGTACTTC
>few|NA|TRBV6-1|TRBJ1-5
CASSGSSNQPQHF
TGTGCCAGCAGTGGATCTAGCAATCAGCCCCAGCATTTT
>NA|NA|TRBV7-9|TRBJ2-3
CASSVDGLGRSKESRYF
TGTGCCAGCAGCGTCGACGGGTTGGGCAGGAGTAAGGAATCGCGGTATTTT
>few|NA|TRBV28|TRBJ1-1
CASSLRPGSGNTEAFF
TGTGCCAGCAGTTTACGCCCGGGGAGCGGGAACACTGAAGCTTTCTTT
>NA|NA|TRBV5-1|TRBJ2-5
CASWETGREAQYF
TGCGCCAGCTGGGAGACAGGGAGGGAGGCCCAGTACTTC
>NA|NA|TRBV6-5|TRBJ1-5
CASKTRAGEQPQHF
TGTGCCAGCAAAACCAGGGCGGGTGAACAGCCCCAGCATTTT
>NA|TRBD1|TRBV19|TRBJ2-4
CASSLQGAGYIQYF
TGTGCCAGTAGTCTCCAGGGGGCAGGATACATTCAGTACTTC
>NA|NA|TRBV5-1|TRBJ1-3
CASSLASSSGNTIYF
TGCGCCAGCAGCTTGGCCTCAAGCTCTGGAAACACCATATATTTT
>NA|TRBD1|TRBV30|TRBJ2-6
CAWRGTASGANVLTF
TGTGCCTGGAGGGGGACAGCATCTGGGGCCAACGTCCTGACTTTC
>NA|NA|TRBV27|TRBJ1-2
CASSSLDRNITNYGYTF
TGTGCCAGCAGTTCCTTAGACAGGAATATCACTAACTATGGCTACACCTTC
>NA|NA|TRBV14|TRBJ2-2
CARRGNTGELFF
TGTGCCAGACGGGGGAACACCGGGGAGCTGTTTTTT
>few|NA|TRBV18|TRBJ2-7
CASSPSQGGSYEQYF
TGTGCCAGCTCACCTAGCCAGGGAGGCTCCTACGAGCAGTACTTC